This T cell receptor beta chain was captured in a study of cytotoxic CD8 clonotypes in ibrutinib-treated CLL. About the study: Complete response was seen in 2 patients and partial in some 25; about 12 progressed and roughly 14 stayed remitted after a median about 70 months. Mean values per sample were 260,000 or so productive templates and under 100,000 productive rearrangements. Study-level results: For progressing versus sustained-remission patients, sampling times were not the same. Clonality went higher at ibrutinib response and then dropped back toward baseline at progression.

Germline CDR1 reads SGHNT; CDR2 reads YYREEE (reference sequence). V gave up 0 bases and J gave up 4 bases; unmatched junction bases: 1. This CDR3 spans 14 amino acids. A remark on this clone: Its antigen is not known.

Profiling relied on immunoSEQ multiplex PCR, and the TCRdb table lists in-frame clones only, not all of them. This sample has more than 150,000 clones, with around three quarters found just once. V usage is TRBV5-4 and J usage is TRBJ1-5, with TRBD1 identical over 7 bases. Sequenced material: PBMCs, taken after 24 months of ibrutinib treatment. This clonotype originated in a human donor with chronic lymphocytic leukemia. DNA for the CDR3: TGTGCCAGCAGCTTGGACAGGGGAAATCAGCCCCAGCATTTT. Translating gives CASSLDRGNQPQHF. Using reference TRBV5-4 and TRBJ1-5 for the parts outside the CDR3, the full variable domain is ETGVTQSPTHLIKTRGQQVTLRCSSQSGHNTVSWYQQALGQGPQFIFQYYREEENGRGNFPPRFSGLQFPNYSSELNVNALELDDSALYLCASSLDRGNQPQHFGDGTRLSIL.